This T cell receptor beta chain was sequenced for a study of cytomegalovirus exposure and HLA in healthy donors. As for the study in general: The 120 validation repertoires, a later analysis reported, used the same platform as the approximately 700 first-cohort repertoires. Overall study results and limits: High specificity and sensitivity for cytomegalovirus status were reported for the classifier. Specific recognition of CMV antigens was confirmed in vitro for a few chains (all CMV-associated). Researchers catalogued over 150 TCR beta chains as cytomegalovirus-associated.

Method: immunoSEQ multiplex PCR; TCRdb's copy keeps in-frame clones and lacks some. This table has some 79,000 clones, 94% appearing once. CDR3 length equals 15 residues. Germline loops: CDR1 KGHSH, CDR2 LQKENI. The V gene end was trimmed by 5 bases and the J gene end by 3 bases; junction bases not matched to a gene: 7. This clone was seen just once. Its antigen remains unidentified. The chain links TRBV18 to TRBJ2-7, with 10 bases aligning to TRBD1. The sequence derives from a woman under 30 in good health and CMV-seropositive. Source material: PBMCs. The CDR3 region has the DNA TGTGCCAGCTCAGCGGACAGGGGGAGGCTCTACGAGCAGTACTTC. It yields the protein CASSADRGRLYEQYF.